The 27 T cell receptor beta chains reported below all come from one sample, sequenced in a study of cytomegalovirus exposure and HLA in healthy donors. The PCR used 60 Vbeta and 13 Jbeta primers. Repertoires were generated with immunoSEQ multiplex PCR, while TCRdb's copy carries only in-frame clones and drops some. The repertoire holds over 150,000 clones, with about four fifths as singletons. The sequenced sample consisted of PBMCs. The receptors were sampled from a male donor in good health and CMV-seropositive.

Here the CDR3 DNA reads TGTGCCAGCAGCTCCGGACAGGGTCGATACACTGAAGCTTTCTTT. Its protein product is CASSSGQGRYTEAFF. J is TRBJ1-1 and V is TRBV9, with 8 bases identical to TRBD1. Trimming at V came to 4 bases and at J to 3 bases, leaving 8 bases not matched to a gene. Germline CDR1 and CDR2: SGDLS and YYNGEE. The CDR3 totals 15 residues.

The rearrangement joins TRBV7-6 to TRBJ2-5; the D gene is possibly TRBD2 (7 bases). Between the trimmed V and J ends, which lost 5 bases and 11 bases, there was a span of 18 bases. The CDR3 spans 13 residues. Per germline, CDR1 SGHVS and CDR2 FNYEAQ. CDR3 in amino acids: CASSETGGREQYF. The CDR3 DNA sequence: TGTGCCAGCAGCGAGACGGGGGGCCGGGAGCAGTACTTC.

The chain recombines TRBV11-3 with TRBJ2-2, with a tentative D call TRBD1 (6 bases). V lost 4 bases, J lost 4 bases, and 16 bases lay in between. The germline V gene encodes CDR1 SGHNT and CDR2 YENEEA. This CDR3 contains 16 residues. The DNA for the CDR3 is TGTGCCAGCAGCTCCCCGACAGGTCGAGCCACCGGGGAGCTGTTTTTT. This sequence encodes CASSSPTGRATGELFF.

This chain joins TRBV2 and TRBJ2-7; TRBD2 matches at 9 bases. V was pared by 4 bases and J by 6 bases, with 7 bases of the junction left unmatched. There are 14 residues in the CDR3. The germline CDR1 and CDR2 sequences are SNHLY and FYNNEI. As DNA, the CDR3 is TGTGCCAGCAGTGTGATAGCGGGAGCACTCGAGCAGTACTTC. Translated: CASSVIAGALEQYF.

The rearrangement links TRBV27 to TRBJ2-5; 8 nucleotides line up with TRBD2. The ends lost 4 bases at V and 5 bases at J; junction bases unmatched: 12. CDR3 size: 16 residues. Germline CDR1 and CDR2: MNHEY and SMNVEV (reference sequence). CDR3 sequence: CASSSLAGSWGETQYF. The DNA of the CDR3 is TGTGCCAGCAGTTCGCTAGCGGGCTCCTGGGGGGAGACCCAGTACTTC.

This chain connects TRBV4-3 to TRBJ1-6, with D uncertain. Trimming removed 1 base from V and 5 bases from J, with 9 bases in between. Germline values: CDR1 LGHNA, CDR2 YSLEER. This CDR3 spans 15 amino acids. In nucleotides, the CDR3 is TGCGCCAGCAGCCAAGCCTACCGAGATAATTCACCCCTCCACTTT. It translates to CASSQAYRDNSPLHF.

This rearrangement joins TRBV29-1 to TRBJ2-7; possibly TRBD2 for D (5 bases). There are 12 residues in the CDR3. Trimming pared 4 bases from V and 7 bases from J, leaving 14 bases between. Per germline, CDR1 SQVTM and CDR2 ANQGSEA. The CDR3 sequence is CSVGELAGEQYF. CDR3 DNA sequence: TGCAGCGTTGGGGAGCTAGCTGGTGAGCAGTACTTC.

The rearrangement joins TRBV5-4 to TRBJ2-5; 7 nucleotides align to TRBD2. The CDR3 is made up of 16 amino acids. Germline values: CDR1 SGHNT, CDR2 YYREEE (reference sequence). V lost 2 bases, J lost 5 bases, and 12 bases stayed unmatched. This CDR3 is CASSFKRELPGETQYF. Here the CDR3 DNA reads TGTGCCAGCAGCTTCAAGCGGGAACTCCCGGGGGAGACCCAGTACTTC.

The chain has TRBV5-4 and TRBJ2-2; 10 bases are shared with TRBD2. CDR3 size: 17 residues. Germline V lookup: CDR1 SGHNT, CDR2 YYREEE (reference sequence). With V trimmed by 0 bases and J by 0 bases, 2 bases remained unmatched. The CDR3 is CASSLVAGGPNTGELFF. In DNA form, the CDR3 reads TGTGCCAGCAGCTTGGTAGCGGGAGGCCCGAACACCGGGGAGCTGTTTTTT.

The CDR3 loop reads CAWSVEGGRTEAFF. The DNA of the CDR3 is TGTGCCTGGAGTGTAGAAGGGGGTAGGACTGAAGCTTTCTTT. The chain links TRBV30 to TRBJ1-1; TRBD1 might be the D (6 bases). The CDR3 runs to 14 residues. Deletions cut 0 bases from V and 5 bases from J, with 13 bases between. Germline-derived CDR1 and CDR2 are GTSNPN and SVGIG (reference sequence).

This rearrangement joins TRBV4-3 to TRBJ1-3, with D possibly being TRBD1 (6 bases). Between the trimmed V and J ends, which lost 1 base and 2 bases, there was a span of 12 bases. The CDR3 runs to 16 residues. The germline gives CDR1 LGHNA, CDR2 YSLEER. The CDR3 sequence is CASSQGQGNAGNTIYF. The CDR3 DNA sequence: TGCGCCAGCAGCCAAGGCCAGGGGAATGCTGGAAACACCATATATTTT.

The V gene is TRBV5-4, the J gene TRBJ2-5; TRBD2 might be the D (6 bases). There are 13 residues in the CDR3. Trimming shortened V by 8 bases and J by 1 base, and 12 bases separated the two germline ends. Germline V gene lookup returns CDR1 SGHNT and CDR2 YYREEE (reference sequence). DNA of the CDR3: TGTGCCAGTACCTCGGGGGTCCAAGAGACCCAGTACTTC. Encoded protein: CASTSGVQETQYF. The entire variable domain, with the rest obtained from reference TRBV5-4 and TRBJ2-5, is as follows: ETGVTQSPTHLIKTRGQQVTLRCSSQSGHNTVSWYQQALGQGPQFIFQYYREEENGRGNFPPRFSGLQFPNYSSELNVNALELDDSALYLCASTSGVQETQYFGPGTRLLVL.

The chain recombines TRBV9 with TRBJ2-7; D is possibly TRBD1 (5 bases). The V end was cut by 0 bases, the J end by 3 bases, with 7 bases between. Germline-derived CDR1 and CDR2 are SGDLS and YYNGEE. CDR3 length equals 13 residues. The CDR3 DNA sequence: TGTGCCAGCAGCGTAGGGGGCAGCTACGAGCAGTACTTC. It translates to CASSVGGSYEQYF.

The chain has TRBV27 and TRBJ2-1; 8 positions agree with TRBD1. The ends lost 6 bases at V and 7 bases at J; junction bases unmatched: 5. CDR1 MNHEY and CDR2 SMNVEV come from the germline V gene (reference sequence). The CDR3 has 13 amino acids. CDR3 residues: CASSRRDRNEQFF. In DNA, the CDR3 is TGTGCCAGCAGCCGTCGGGACAGGAATGAGCAGTTCTTC.

The chain couples TRBV30 to TRBJ1-6; D gene ambiguous. CDR1 and CDR2 from the germline V gene are GTSNPN and SVGIG (reference sequence). Deletions cut 7 bases from V and 3 bases from J, with 10 bases between. CDR3 length equals 13 residues. CDR3 bases: TGTGCCTCCCGTATCTTCTATAATTCACCCCTCCACTTT. Encoded protein: CASRIFYNSPLHF. Based on the CDR3 plus reference TRBV30 and TRBJ1-6, the full variable domain is SQTIHQWPATLVQPVGSPLSLECTVEGTSNPNLYWYRQAAGRGLQLLFYSVGIGQISSEVPQNLSASRPQDRQFILSSKKLLLSDSGFYLCASRIFYNSPLHFGNGTRLTVT.

The chain employs TRBV27 and TRBJ2-7; weak D call: TRBD1 (6 bases). Trimming cost V 2 bases and J 3 bases, with 11 bases left between them. The CDR3 has 14 residues. Germline values: CDR1 MNHEY, CDR2 SMNVEV (reference sequence). CDR3 nucleotides: TGTGCCAGCAGTTTAGCAGGGGCGGACTACGAGCAGTACTTC. Its translation is CASSLAGADYEQYF.

A single count supports this clone. This rearrangement joins TRBV7-2 to TRBJ2-1, with TRBD2 identical over 8 bases. J gave up 3 bases and V 5 bases, and 6 bases lay outside the gene matches. The V gene's germline CDR1 is SGHTA and CDR2 FQGNSA. This CDR3 comprises 15 residues. The CDR3 region has the DNA TGTGCCAGCAGCCGAACGGGAGGGTTCTACAATGAGCAGTTCTTC. This translates into CASSRTGGFYNEQFF.

The chain is built from TRBV19 and TRBJ1-5, with D unresolved. The length of the CDR3 is 14 residues. Trimming removed 5 bases from V and 0 bases from J, with 8 bases in between. Germline V gene data show CDR1 as LNHDA and CDR2 as SQIVND (reference sequence). In nucleotides, the CDR3 is TGTGCCAGTAGTCCCCGACATAGCAATCAGCCCCAGCATTTT. It codes for CASSPRHSNQPQHF. Variable domain in full (rest from reference TRBV19 and TRBJ1-5): DGGITQSPKYLFRKEGQNVTLSCEQNLNHDAMYWYRQDPGQGLRLIYYSQIVNDFQKGDIAEGYSVSREKKESFPLTVTSAQKNPTAFYLCASSPRHSNQPQHFGDGTRLSIL.

The chain joins TRBV5-6 to TRBJ1-5, with TRBD1 identical over 7 bases. The CDR3 loop spans 14 amino acids. V gave up 4 bases and J gave up 3 bases; unmatched junction bases: 4. The germline CDR1 and CDR2 sequences are SGHDT and YYEEEE. CDR3 DNA: TGTGCCAGCAGCCAGACAGGGTTCAATCAGCCCCAGCATTTT. Translated, it gives CASSQTGFNQPQHF.

This chain joins TRBV27 and TRBJ1-4; D is unresolved. Trimming removed 6 bases from V and 5 bases from J, with 10 bases in between. Germline V gene data show CDR1 as MNHEY and CDR2 as SMNVEV (reference sequence). CDR3 size: 13 residues. CDR3 amino acids: CASSHRENEKLFF. Written as DNA, the CDR3 is TGTGCCAGCAGCCATCGGGAGAATGAAAAACTGTTTTTT.

The chain employs TRBV7-2 and TRBJ1-2, with D possibly matching TRBD1 (5 bases). V was clipped by 1 base and J by 8 bases, with 11 bases between them. Germline V CDR1 and CDR2: SGHTA, FQGNSA. The CDR3 length is 13 residues. CDR3 coding DNA: TGTGCCAGCAGCTTAGGGCAGGGCCGAGGCTACACCTTC. Amino acid sequence: CASSLGQGRGYTF.

This sequence joins TRBV19 and TRBJ2-2, with TRBD2 matching over 13 bases. The CDR3 runs to 16 residues. Losses at the gene ends were 6 bases for V and 5 bases for J; bases not matched to a gene: 6. Germline V gene data show CDR1 as LNHDA and CDR2 as SQIVND (reference sequence). CDR3 protein: CASRRLAGGLTGELFF. Written as DNA, the CDR3 is TGTGCCAGTAGGCGACTAGCGGGGGGTCTGACCGGGGAGCTGTTTTTT. The full variable domain, completed using reference TRBV19 and TRBJ2-2, is DGGITQSPKYLFRKEGQNVTLSCEQNLNHDAMYWYRQDPGQGLRLIYYSQIVNDFQKGDIAEGYSVSREKKESFPLTVTSAQKNPTAFYLCASRRLAGGLTGELFFGEGSRLTVL.

J is TRBJ1-1 and V is TRBV18; possibly TRBD1 for D (5 bases). The V and J ends lost 4 bases and 3 bases respectively, with 12 bases between them. Per germline, CDR1 KGHSH and CDR2 LQKENI. The CDR3 extends over 14 amino acids. The CDR3 DNA sequence: TGTGCCAGCTCACGGACATACCGAGACACTGAAGCTTTCTTT. The encoded protein is CASSRTYRDTEAFF.

This chain connects TRBV11-2 to TRBJ1-2; TRBD1 aligns across 7 bases. The CDR3 runs to 15 residues. Germline V gene sequence: CDR1 SGHAT, CDR2 FQNNGV. Trimming at V came to 6 bases and at J to 7 bases, leaving 14 bases not matched to a gene. CDR3 sequence: CASSSDRIRGFGYTF. Written as DNA, the CDR3 is TGTGCCAGCAGTTCGGACAGGATCAGAGGGTTTGGCTACACCTTC. The full variable domain, its missing parts supplied by reference TRBV11-2 and TRBJ1-2, is EAGVAQSPRYKIIEKRQSVAFWCNPISGHATLYWYQQILGQGPKLLIQFQNNGVVDDSQLPKDRFSAERLKGVDSTLKIQPAKLEDSAVYLCASSSDRIRGFGYTFGSGTRLTVV.

The table lists this clone with a count of one. This rearrangement joins TRBV19 to TRBJ1-1; 8 bases are shared with TRBD1. The CDR3 has 14 residues. The germline V gene encodes CDR1 LNHDA and CDR2 SQIVND (reference sequence). V shed 2 bases, J shed 8 bases, and the junction held 7 bases outside the gene matches. CDR3 region: CASSIIPRQGEAFF. The CDR3 bases are TGTGCCAGTAGTATAATCCCCCGACAGGGGGAAGCTTTCTTT.

The chain employs TRBV6-1 and TRBJ2-5, with TRBD1 identical over 10 bases. The CDR3 sequence is 17 residues long. Germline V gene sequence: CDR1 MNHNS, CDR2 SASEGT. Trimming cost V 2 bases and J 2 bases; bases outside gene matches: 8. The CDR3 coding sequence is TGTGCCAGCAGTGAAACGACAGGGGGCTATAGTCAAGAGACCCAGTACTTC. Translating gives CASSETTGGYSQETQYF.

The V and J genes are TRBV9 and TRBJ2-5, with 8 nucleotides matching TRBD1. The CDR3 is 14 amino acids. V was clipped by 0 bases and J by 4 bases; unmatched bases: 2. Per the germline V gene, CDR1 is SGDLS and CDR2 is YYNGEE. For the CDR3, the DNA is TGTGCCAGCAGCGTAGAAGGACAGGGAGAGACCCAGTACTTC. Its protein is CASSVEGQGETQYF.